Listed here are 26 T cell receptor beta chains from one sample, sequenced in a study of cytomegalovirus exposure and HLA in healthy donors (dated by TCRdb to between 2016 and 2019). Library method: the immunoSEQ multiplex PCR assay. The table comes from immuneACCESS by way of TCRdb, which keeps in-frame sequences with V and J called. Part of the clones is missing from these tables; in studies checked, under half for an unresolved V gene and the rest for unknown reasons. For this sample the table gives 130,000 to 150,000 clones, of which approximately 87% were detected only once. The ten largest account for nearly 3% of the sample. Sequencing input: PBMCs. The receptor set was obtained from a man in his late teens or twenties in good health and CMV-seronegative.

V and J are TRBV10-3 and TRBJ1-2; D not certain. V lost 10 bases and J lost 0, with 12 bases in between. The CDR3 covers 13 residues. CDR1 and CDR2 from the germline V gene are ENHRY and SYGVKD. As DNA, the CDR3 is TGTGCCACTCGACTGCAAGCTAACTATGGCTACACCTTC. Translated: CATRLQANYGYTF.

The chain combines TRBV29-1 with TRBJ2-7; 9 nucleotides line up with TRBD1. Unmatched junction bases numbered 10, after V lost 5 bases and J lost 2 bases. The CDR3 loop spans 15 amino acids. Looked up from germline, CDR1 is SQVTM and CDR2 is ANQGSEA. CDR3 region: CSVRRGGTGTYEQYF. For the CDR3, the DNA is TGCAGCGTTAGGCGGGGCGGGACAGGGACCTACGAGCAGTACTTC.

This sequence joins TRBV25-1 and TRBJ1-3; 10 nucleotides align to TRBD1. Germline V gives CDR1 MGHDK, CDR2 SYGVNS. The CDR3 covers 12 residues. The trim removed 6 bases at V and 11 bases at J, leaving 4 bases unmatched. The CDR3 spells CASSWDRGPIYF. The CDR3 bases are TGTGCCAGCAGCTGGGACAGGGGCCCCATATATTTT.

As DNA, the CDR3 is TGTGCCAGCAGCTTTTACCGGGACAAGAACATTCAGTACTTC. Encoded protein: CASSFYRDKNIQYF. The rearrangement uses TRBV7-9 and TRBJ2-4, with a tentative D call TRBD1 (6 bases). Per the germline V gene, CDR1 is SEHNR and CDR2 is FQNEAQ (reference sequence). This CDR3 contains 14 residues. Trimming took off 3 bases at V and 7 bases at J, with 13 bases between the two ends.

This chain links TRBV27 with TRBJ2-1, with a possible D match to TRBD2 (6 bases). Germline CDR1 reads MNHEY; CDR2 reads SMNVEV (reference sequence). The CDR3 is made up of 15 amino acids. Trimming left V 6 bases short and J 5 bases short, with 17 bases between. CDR3 nucleotides: TGTGCCAGCAGGGGATCGGACTACCCCAACAATGAGCAGTTCTTC. Its translation: CASRGSDYPNNEQFF.

In nucleotides, the CDR3 is TGTGCCAGCAGATTGGGACTAGCGGAGGAGGAGCTGTTTTTT. Protein: CASRLGLAEEELFF. V and J are TRBV2 and TRBJ2-2; 11 positions match TRBD2. J gave up 10 bases and V 6 bases, and 7 bases lay outside the gene matches. The CDR3 is 14 residues long. CDR1 is SNHLY and CDR2 is FYNNEI in the germline V gene. The variable domain in full, completed from reference TRBV2 and TRBJ2-2, reads EPEVTQTPSHQVTQMGQEVILRCVPISNHLYFYWYRQILGQKVEFLVSFYNNEISEKSEIFDDQFSVERPDGSNFTLKIRSTKLEDSAMYFCASRLGLAEEELFFGEGSRLTVL.

This clone showed up just once. This rearrangement joins TRBV6-5 to TRBJ2-1; D is uncertain. Germline lookup yields CDR1 MNHEY and CDR2 SVGAGI. V was clipped by 6 bases and J by 4 bases, with 10 bases between them. The CDR3 is 13 amino acids. The DNA of the CDR3 is TGTGCCAGCAGCCTCTCCGAGTACAATGAGCAGTTCTTC. Translating it yields CASSLSEYNEQFF.

CDR3 DNA sequence: TGCGCCAGCAGCCGGCCAGACTCGGACAGGGGGAGGACTGAAGCTTTCTTT. Protein: CASSRPDSDRGRTEAFF. The V and J genes are TRBV4-1 and TRBJ1-1; TRBD1 aligns across 10 bases. V was clipped by 4 bases and J by 5 bases; unmatched bases: 13. This CDR3 region has 17 residues. Germline-derived CDR1 and CDR2 are MGHRA and YSYEKL.

The chain joins TRBV5-8 to TRBJ1-5; D not certain. V was pared by 5 bases and J by 0 bases, with 12 bases between. Germline CDR1 SGHTS, CDR2 YDEGEE. CDR3 length: 15 residues. In DNA, the CDR3 is TGTGCCAGCAGACAGAGACCGAATAGCAATCAGCCCCAGCATTTT. This encodes CASRQRPNSNQPQHF.

The rearrangement joins TRBV7-9 to TRBJ2-3; D remains ambiguous. This CDR3 region has 14 residues. CDR1 and CDR2 from the germline V gene are SEHNR and FQNEAQ (reference sequence). V was clipped by 3 bases and J by 1 base, with 8 bases between them. As DNA, the CDR3 is TGTGCCAGCAGCTTTACAGCCGGCACAGATACGCAGTATTTT. This encodes CASSFTAGTDTQYF.

The chain is built from TRBV5-1 and TRBJ2-3, with a tentative D call TRBD1 (6 bases). Trimming left V 4 bases short and J 0 bases short, with 12 bases between. The CDR3 loop spans 15 amino acids. Germline V CDR1 and CDR2: SGHRS, YFSETQ. DNA for the CDR3: TGCGCCAGCAGCCCTACCGGACAGAGCACAGATACGCAGTATTTT. Its translation: CASSPTGQSTDTQYF.

V usage is TRBV6-6 and J usage is TRBJ2-7; 9 bases map to TRBD1. Trimming cost V 0 bases and J 1 base; bases outside gene matches: 1. The germline gives CDR1 MNHNY, CDR2 SVGAGI (reference sequence). The CDR3 is 15 amino acids. The CDR3 reads CASSYSTGGSYEQYF. CDR3 DNA sequence: TGTGCCAGCAGTTACTCGACAGGGGGTTCCTACGAGCAGTACTTC.

This clone was observed a handful of times. CDR3 bases: TGCGCCAGCAGTGAGTCGGGCAGGGGTTGGACTGAAGCTTTCTTT. Its protein product is CASSESGRGWTEAFF. The rearrangement uses TRBV10-1 and TRBJ1-1, with D possibly being TRBD1 (6 bases). The V gene's germline CDR1 is WNHNN and CDR2 SYGVQD (reference sequence). This CDR3 contains 15 residues. V was pared by 0 bases and J by 5 bases, with 13 bases between.

This chain links TRBV30 with TRBJ1-2; D is unclear. The CDR3 extends over 11 amino acids. Germline-derived CDR1 and CDR2 are GTSNPN and SVGIG (reference sequence). V gave up 4 bases and J gave up 6 bases, with 9 bases separating them. The CDR3 DNA reads as TGTGCCTGGATGAGCCCGAATGGCTACACCTTC. It specifies CAWMSPNGYTF.

V is TRBV5-6 and J is TRBJ2-2, with D possibly being TRBD1 (6 bases). CDR1 and CDR2 (germline): SGHDT, YYEEEE. The CDR3 contains 18 residues. The V gene lost 2 bases and the J gene lost 0 bases, with 17 bases spanning the gap. The CDR3 protein is CASSFSPGAFSNTGELFF. CDR3 nucleotides: TGTGCCAGCAGCTTCTCGCCAGGGGCTTTCTCGAACACCGGGGAGCTGTTTTTT.

DNA for the CDR3: TGTGCAAGTCGGGGGGGAGGAAATGAGCAGTTCTTC. This sequence encodes CASRGGGNEQFF. This rearrangement joins TRBV12-2 to TRBJ2-1; TRBD2 is the table's D call and was not checked against the DNA. TRBV12-2 is noted as a pseudogene. The CDR3 runs 12 residues.

In its sample, this clone ranks as medium-sized. The genes are TRBV5-1 and TRBJ1-2; 7 bases are shared with TRBD1. J was trimmed by 7 bases and V by 4 bases; bases with no gene match: 13. The CDR3 is made up of 15 amino acids. The germline V gene encodes CDR1 SGHRS and CDR2 YFSETQ. The CDR3 protein is CASSPRQGKGGGYTF. CDR3 DNA sequence: TGCGCCAGCAGCCCCCGACAGGGAAAGGGAGGTGGCTACACCTTC.

There are a few counts of this clone. The chain couples TRBV7-2 to TRBJ1-5, with a possible D match to TRBD1 (5 bases). This CDR3 is built from 17 residues. Germline CDR1 is SGHTA and CDR2 is FQGNSA. Trimming stripped 3 bases from V and 6 bases from J, with 21 bases between. The CDR3 reads CASSFGERGRAVQPQHF. The DNA of the CDR3 is TGTGCCAGCAGCTTCGGAGAAAGGGGTCGCGCGGTTCAGCCCCAGCATTTT.

The chain joins TRBV5-1 to TRBJ1-2, with D hard to call. There are 14 residues in the CDR3. Deletions cut 7 bases from V and 9 bases from J, with 22 bases between. CDR1 and CDR2 (germline): SGHRS, YFSETQ. CDR3 bases: TGCGCCAGCTCCCCCCAGGACTCCCTAGGTAGCTACACCTTC. Translating it yields CASSPQDSLGSYTF.

This clone was detected only a few times. The genes are TRBV4-1 and TRBJ2-3; 10 bases line up with TRBD2. Germline lookup yields CDR1 MGHRA and CDR2 YSYEKL. The CDR3 extends over 18 amino acids. Trimming cost V 3 bases and J 5 bases; bases outside gene matches: 14. The CDR3 coding sequence is TGCGCCAGCAGCCACACCAAGACCCAAGCGGGGGGGCAAGATACGCAGTATTTT. This translates into CASSHTKTQAGGQDTQYF.

The chain is built from TRBV2 and TRBJ1-2; TRBD1 is a possible D gene (5 bases). V shed 9 bases and J shed 6 bases, with 26 bases lying between them. The CDR3 runs to 16 residues. Germline V gene lookup returns CDR1 SNHLY and CDR2 FYNNEI. CDR3 DNA: TGTGCCAGGGTCGGAAGGGAACCCTTCGCGGGGGATGGCTACACCTTC. Amino acid sequence: CARVGREPFAGDGYTF.

The chain is built from TRBV28 and TRBJ1-1; a weak D match, TRBD1 (5 bases). In germline, CDR1 is MDHEN, CDR2 SYDVKM. The CDR3 has 13 amino acids. The V and J ends lost 3 bases and 4 bases respectively, with 9 bases between them. Here the CDR3 DNA reads TGTGCCAGCAGTTTTCAGGGTGCCACTGAAGCTTTCTTT. The encoded protein is CASSFQGATEAFF.

V usage is TRBV5-1 and J usage is TRBJ2-1; possible D gene TRBD2, 8 bases. This CDR3 is built from 14 residues. Germline V gene data show CDR1 as SGHRS and CDR2 as YFSETQ. Trimming pared 7 bases from V and 6 bases from J, leaving 17 bases between. Here the CDR3 reads CASGTAGAGNEQFF. In nucleotides, the CDR3 is TGCGCCAGCGGGACAGCGGGGGCTGGCAATGAGCAGTTCTTC. The variable domain in full, with the rest retrieved from reference TRBV5-1 and TRBJ2-1, is KAGVTQTPRYLIKTRGQQVTLSCSPISGHRSVSWYQQTPGQGLQFLFEYFSETQRNKGNFPGRFSGRQFSNSRSEMNVSTLELGDSALYLCASGTAGAGNEQFFGPGTRLTVL.

The chain uses TRBV7-2 and TRBJ2-5; no reliable D call. Germline V gives CDR1 SGHTA, CDR2 FQGNSA. The CDR3 has 13 residues. The germline V and J ends were trimmed by 5 bases and 6 bases, with 13 bases remaining between them. The chain's CDR3 is CASSPAERQTQYF. The DNA for the CDR3 is TGTGCCAGCAGCCCCGCTGAGAGGCAGACCCAGTACTTC.

This chain uses TRBV25-1 with TRBJ2-7; perhaps TRBD1 as D (5 bases). Germline lookup yields CDR1 MGHDK and CDR2 SYGVNS. Trimming removed 7 bases at V and 1 base at J, with 17 bases between. This CDR3 is 15 amino acids long. The CDR3 is CASTPPAGQSYEQYF. Written as DNA, the CDR3 is TGTGCCAGCACCCCACCCGCAGGGCAGTCCTACGAGCAGTACTTC.

The V and J genes are TRBV5-4 and TRBJ2-7; unclear D gene. The CDR3 length is 13 residues. V was clipped by 1 base and J by 4 bases, with 9 bases between them. CDR1 is SGHNT, CDR2 YYREEE, per germline (reference sequence). CDR3 sequence: CASSLFTQYEQYF. The CDR3 DNA reads TGTGCCAGCAGCTTGTTTACTCAATACGAGCAGTACTTC.